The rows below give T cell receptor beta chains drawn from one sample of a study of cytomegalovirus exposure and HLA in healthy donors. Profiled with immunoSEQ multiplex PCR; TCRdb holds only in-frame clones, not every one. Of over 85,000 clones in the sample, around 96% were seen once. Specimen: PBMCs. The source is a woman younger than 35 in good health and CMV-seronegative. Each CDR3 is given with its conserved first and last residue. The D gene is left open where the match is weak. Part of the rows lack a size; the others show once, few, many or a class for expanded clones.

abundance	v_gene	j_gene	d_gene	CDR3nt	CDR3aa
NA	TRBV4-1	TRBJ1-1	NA	TGCGCCAGCAGCCTGACGATAGAGGGGGTTTCCATGAACACTGAAGCTTTCTTT	CASSLTIEGVSMNTEAFF
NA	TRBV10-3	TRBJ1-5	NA	TGTGCCATCAGGGGGGAGGAGAATCAGCCCCAGCATTTT	CAIRGEENQPQHF
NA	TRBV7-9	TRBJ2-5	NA	TGTGCCAGCAGCGCAGCCGGGACTGGGGTAGATGGGGAGACCCAGTACTTC	CASSAAGTGVDGETQYF
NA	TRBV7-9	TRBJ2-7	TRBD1	TGTGCCAGCAGCGCGACAGGGTCCCCCTCCTACGAGCAGTACTTC	CASSATGSPSYEQYF
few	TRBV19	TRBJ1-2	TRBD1	TGTGCCAGTAGCCCGCTGACCGGGACAGGGGGCGCGGATGGCTACACCTTC	CASSPLTGTGGADGYTF
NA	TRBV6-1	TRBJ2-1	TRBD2	TGTGCCAGCACTTATCTAGCGGGAGCCGGCAATGAGCAGTTCTTC	CASTYLAGAGNEQFF
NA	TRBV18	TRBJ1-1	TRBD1	TGTGCCAGCTCACCGCTACAGGGGGCGCGGGGGAACACTGAAGCTTTCTTT	CASSPLQGARGNTEAFF
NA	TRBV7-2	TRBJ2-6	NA	TGTGCCAGCAGCCCCCCTTCTGGGGCCAACGTCCTGACTTTC	CASSPPSGANVLTF
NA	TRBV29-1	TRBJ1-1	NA	TGCAGCGTTGAAGATACGGGGTCTTTCACTGAAGCTTTCTTT	CSVEDTGSFTEAFF
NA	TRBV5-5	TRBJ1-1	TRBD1	TGTGCCGGACACAGGGGTGTCGACACTGAAGCTTTCTTT	CAGHRGVDTEAFF
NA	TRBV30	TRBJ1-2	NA	TGTGCCTGGAACATGAGAGGTGGTGGCTACACCTTC	CAWNMRGGGYTF
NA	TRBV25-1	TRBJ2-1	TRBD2	TGTGCCAGCGGATCCGGGACTAGCGGGTACAATGAGCAGTTCTTC	CASGSGTSGYNEQFF
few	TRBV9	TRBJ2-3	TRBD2	TGTGCCAGCAGCGCCCTCCCTAGCGGAAGCTTCACAGATACGCAGTATTTT	CASSALPSGSFTDTQYF
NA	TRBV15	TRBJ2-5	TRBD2	TGTGCCACCAGCAGCGTCACCGGACTTAGCGGGAGAGAGACCCAGTACTTC	CATSSVTGLSGRETQYF
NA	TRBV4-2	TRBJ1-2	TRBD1	TGTGCCAGCAGCCGTGAGGGGGCGAACTATGGCTACACCTTC	CASSREGANYGYTF
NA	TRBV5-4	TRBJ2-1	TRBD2	TGTGCCAGCAGAGGAGCACCCTTAGCGGGTTACAATGAGCAGTTCTTC	CASRGAPLAGYNEQFF
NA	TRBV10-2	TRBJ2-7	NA	TGCGCCAGCAGAGTAACTGGGACTTCCTACGAGCAGTACTTC	CASRVTGTSYEQYF
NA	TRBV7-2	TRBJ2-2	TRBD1	TGTGCCAGCAGCTTGGTCGGACAGGGGTCCGGGGAGCTGTTTTTT	CASSLVGQGSGELFF
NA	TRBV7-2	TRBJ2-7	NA	TGTGCCAGCAGCTTGAAGACTAGGATGTTGTACTTC	CASSLKTRMLYF
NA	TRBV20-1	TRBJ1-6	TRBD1	TGCAGTGCTGGCGGGGACAGGGGGCTCCACTTT	CSAGGDRGLHF
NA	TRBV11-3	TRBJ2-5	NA	TGTGCCAGCAGCTTAGACGGGGGGCCGGGCCAAGAGACCCAGTACTTC	CASSLDGGPGQETQYF
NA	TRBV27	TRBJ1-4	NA	TGTGCCAGCATTATGGTGGGGGGAACAACTAATGAAAAACTGTTTTTT	CASIMVGGTTNEKLFF
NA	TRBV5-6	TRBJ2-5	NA	TGTGCCAGCAGCAGCCTCAGGCAGGTTCTTGGGGAGACCCAGTACTTC	CASSSLRQVLGETQYF
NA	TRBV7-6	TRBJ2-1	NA	TGTGCCAGCAGCTTAAGGGGCGAGGTAGAGCAGTTCTTC	CASSLRGEVEQFF
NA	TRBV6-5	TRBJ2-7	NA	TGTGCCAGCAGTTACTCGGGGAGCTACGAGCAGTACTTC	CASSYSGSYEQYF
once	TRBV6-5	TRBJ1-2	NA	TGTGCCAGCAGTCCGCTTGCGGGAGACTATGGCTACACCTTC	CASSPLAGDYGYTF
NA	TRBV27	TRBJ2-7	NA	TGTGCCAGCAGACCCCGGGACACGCGCTACGAGCAGTACTTC	CASRPRDTRYEQYF
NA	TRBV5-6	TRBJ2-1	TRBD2	TGTGCCAGCAGCTCTGAGCGGGAGCCCTACAATGAGCAGTTCTTC	CASSSEREPYNEQFF
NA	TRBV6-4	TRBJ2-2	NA	TGTGCCAGCAGTGACCGGCCGGGCCAGGGCACCGGGGAGCTGTTTTTT	CASSDRPGQGTGELFF
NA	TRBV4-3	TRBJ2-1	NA	TGCGCCAGCAGCCAAGATGGACAGCCCTACAATGAGCAGTTCTTC	CASSQDGQPYNEQFF
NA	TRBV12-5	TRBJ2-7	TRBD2	TGTGCTAGTCGGGTAGCGGGAGGAGGCGAGCAGTACTTC	CASRVAGGGEQYF
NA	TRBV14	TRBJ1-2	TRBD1	TGTGCCAGCAGCCAAGTACCAGGGGGCGTATTTAGGAACGGCTACACCTTC	CASSQVPGGVFRNGYTF
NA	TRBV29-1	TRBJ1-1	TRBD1	TGCAGCGTTGAACAGGGGGCATTTTTCACTGAAGCTTTCTTT	CSVEQGAFFTEAFF
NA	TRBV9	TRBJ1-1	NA	TGTGCCAGCAGCGTAGAGCTGGGGCAGTACACTGAAGCTTTCTTT	CASSVELGQYTEAFF
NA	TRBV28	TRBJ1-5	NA	TGTGCCAGCAGTTCTCCCCGTGGCAATCAGCCCCAGCATTTT	CASSSPRGNQPQHF
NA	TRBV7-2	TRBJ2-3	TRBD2	TGTGCCAGCAGCTTTGGACTAGCGGGGGGCACAGATACGCAGTATTTT	CASSFGLAGGTDTQYF
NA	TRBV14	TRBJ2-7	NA	TGTGCCAGCAGCGAACGACAGCCTCCCTACGAGCAGTACTTC	CASSERQPPYEQYF
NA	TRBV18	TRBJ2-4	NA	TGTGCCAGCTCACCATGGGCTGGCAAAAACATTCAGTACTTC	CASSPWAGKNIQYF
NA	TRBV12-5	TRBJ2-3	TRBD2	TGTGCTAGTGGTTTGGTCCGGTATCTTGCGGGGGGGCTGGATACGCAGTATTTT	CASGLVRYLAGGLDTQYF
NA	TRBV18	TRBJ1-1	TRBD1	TGTGCCAGCTCACGCGGGACAGGATACACTGAAGCTTTCTTT	CASSRGTGYTEAFF
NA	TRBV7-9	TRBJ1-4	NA	TGTGCCAGCAGCTCAGAGGGAGGAGAACTGTTTTTT	CASSSEGGELFF
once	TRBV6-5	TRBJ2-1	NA	TGTGCCAGCAACCCAGCGAGGGCCCCCTACAATGAGCAGTTCTTC	CASNPARAPYNEQFF
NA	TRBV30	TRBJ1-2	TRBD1	TGTGCCTGGAGCGAACTCGACAGGGACAGCTACACCTTC	CAWSELDRDSYTF
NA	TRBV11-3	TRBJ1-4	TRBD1	TGTGCCAGCAGCCCAAGGACAGGGGGTAATGAAAAACTGTTTTTT	CASSPRTGGNEKLFF
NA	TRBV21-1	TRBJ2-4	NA	TGTGCCAGCAGTGTACGTTCCAGGGGGCCCGGAGCCAAAAACATTCAGTACTTC	CASSVRSRGPGAKNIQYF
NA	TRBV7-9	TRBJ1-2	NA	TGTGCCAGCAGCGACATAACAGGATACTATGGCTACACCTTC	CASSDITGYYGYTF
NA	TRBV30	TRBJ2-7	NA	TGTGCCTGGGGGGGGACGGATTACTACGAGCAGTACTTC	CAWGGTDYYEQYF
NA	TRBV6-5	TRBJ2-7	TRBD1	TGTGCCAGCAGTTGGGGCACAGGGGCCGAGCAGTACTTC	CASSWGTGAEQYF
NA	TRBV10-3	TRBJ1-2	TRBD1	TGTGCCACTGCCGGACAGGGCGACTATGGCTACACCTTC	CATAGQGDYGYTF
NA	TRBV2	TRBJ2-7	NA	TGTGCCAGCAGTGAAGGTGCGGTGAGGTTCTCCAGCTCCTACGAGCAGTACTTC	CASSEGAVRFSSSYEQYF
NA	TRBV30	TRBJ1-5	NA	TGTGCCTGGAGCAACCGGGGGTTTACTCAGCCCCAGCATTTT	CAWSNRGFTQPQHF
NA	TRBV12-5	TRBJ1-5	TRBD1	TGTGCTAGTGGACCTCAGGGGGCAAGCCAGCCCCAGCATTTT	CASGPQGASQPQHF
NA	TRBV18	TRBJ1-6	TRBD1	TGTGCCAGCTCACCCCAACAGGGGAGCTCCTATAATTCACCCCTCCACTTT	CASSPQQGSSYNSPLHF
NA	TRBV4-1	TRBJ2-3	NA	TGCGCCAGCAGCCAAGGAATAGCAGGGGCGGCAGATACGCAGTATTTT	CASSQGIAGAADTQYF
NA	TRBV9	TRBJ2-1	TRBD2	TGTGCCAGCAGCGGACCGGGACTAGCGGGAGGTACTGAGCAGTTCTTC	CASSGPGLAGGTEQFF
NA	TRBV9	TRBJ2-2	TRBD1	TGTGCCAGCAGCGTAGTAGAGACAGGGGTTGTGGCCGGGGAGCTGTTTTTT	CASSVVETGVVAGELFF
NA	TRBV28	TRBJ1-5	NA	TGTGCCAGCAGTGACACATTTAGCAATCAGCCCCAGCATTTT	CASSDTFSNQPQHF
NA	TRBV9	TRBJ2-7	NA	TGTGCCAGCAGCGTAGGTGGGGCGGGGGCCATCTACGAGCAGTACTTC	CASSVGGAGAIYEQYF